This TCR beta chain was obtained from a study of T cell repertoires in cytomegalovirus infection. About the study: Evidence of both CMV infection and a matching HLA type came from public TCR beta signatures.

Whole-study results and caveats: What dominated the ex vivo response were HLA-C-restricted CMV-specific TCR beta clonotypes. There were carriers of CMV plus the relevant HLA, and cumulative public TCR beta family frequency identified them.

This clonotype has at least ten counts. Antigen specificity is unknown. Using its own MiXCR run on the reads, TCRdb lists one record per CDR3 protein. The sample holds 490,000 or so distinct CDR3 sequences, around 10% seen once. The TCR comes from a human donor in good health (CMV status not recorded). Some clones in this sample may be carry-over from other donors' samples. Sequenced sample: PBMCs.

The chain's CDR3 is CASSLFGDQPQHF. As DNA, the CDR3 is TGTGCCAGCAGTTTATTCGGGGATCAGCCCCAGCATTTT. V usage is TRBV12-3 or TRBV12-4 and J usage is TRBJ1-5, with D hard to call. Trimming cost V 2 bases and J 5 bases, with 7 bases left between them. The CDR3 is made up of 13 amino acids.